This paragraph reports one T cell receptor beta chain. This clonotype has just a few counts. Its antigen is still unknown. There are no base qualities to consult, and no much larger clone falls within one base. CDR1 SGHTA and CDR2 FQGTGA were looked up in the germline V gene. There are 17 amino acids in the CDR3, from cysteine to phenylalanine inclusive. Solely the CDR3 DNA is kept, with 51 bases framed from the first base. Trimmed from V: 5 bases; trimmed from J: 4 bases; junction bases lacking a gene match: 8. TCRdb lists the instrument as Illumina NovaSeq 6000. Using 5'RACE with constant-segment primers, TCRalpha and TCRbeta cDNA libraries were constructed, with sample barcodes and unique molecular identifiers added in the process. RNA was extracted from every sample with Trizol reagent. The libraries were amplified in two PCR steps, and the second step added a second sample barcode and Illumina TruSeq adapters. The libraries were sequenced on an Illumina NovaSeq using 2 x 150 bp paired-end reads. The authors' pipeline ran thus. The reads were demultiplexed and collapsed into UMI-guided consensus sequences using migec v1.2.7. With mixcr v2.1.11, UMI consensuses were aligned to TRA and TRB V and J templates and assembled into clonotypes. A clonotype was counted as expanded or contracted only when both edgeR and NoisET called the clonotype significant, with the noise models trained on biological replicates. For edgeR calls, the thresholds were a false discovery rate-adjusted p below 0.01 and a log2 fold-change of 1. As an exploratory analysis of dynamics, PCA with hierarchical clustering was applied to max-normalized trajectories of the 1000 most abundant clonotypes. Separately sequenced CD4+ and CD8+ repertoires were used to assign a CD4 or CD8 phenotype to each responding clone. The public reads were reanalyzed by TCRdb: fastp trimming at Q25, MiXCR alignment, in-frame beta chains only. One record per CDR3 amino acid sequence lists the most common genes and DNA. The V and J calls and clone size come from TCRdb's table, not from the authors' own analysis. This sample gives 270,000 or so distinct CDR3 sequences in total; 16% of them show up just once. 20% to 25% of the sample rests with the top ten.

Ficoll-Paque density gradient centrifugation was used to isolate PBMCs. The source of the sample is a study of T-cell memory formation after mild COVID-19 (dated by TCRdb to about 2021). As for the study more broadly: TCR sequence clusters from the two donors were largely donor specific. In two donors, T-cell clones that expanded and contracted after mild COVID-19 were tracked by sequencing TCRalpha and TCRbeta repertoires over time. The cohort was made up of two young adult volunteers, one female and one male, who were previously healthy.

Study-wide conclusions, independent of this receptor: Contracting CD4+ clones turned up mainly in the CM and EM memory subsets, whereas EMRA was where CD8+ clones were enriched. Clones that contracted from day 15 to 85 showed balanced CD4/CD8 phenotypes, whereas a second wave of clones that expanded from day 15 to 37 leaned towards CD4+. Only a couple of mild cases were covered in the study, and larger cohorts including severe cases with pre-infection samples were considered necessary. Some responding clones were detected in pre-infection memory, which suggested that pre-existing cross-reactive memory T cells had joined the SARS-CoV-2 response. SARS-CoV-2 specificity was not confirmed for the second-wave clones peaking on day 37.

Sequences were obtained from PBMCs or a T cell subset sorted from them (not recorded which). The rearrangement combines TRBV7-3 with TRBJ2-1, with 13 bases matching TRBD2. The TCR was taken from a man between 18 and 29 years old who had mild COVID-19 (a few samples of this study predate the infection). The sample titles of this study are shuffled in the database, so cell type and time point are left out; the donor was told from shared clones. This receptor has the CDR3 CASSNYGTSGAYNEQFF. The bases read TGTGCCAGCAGCAATTACGGGACTAGCGGGGCATACAATGAGCAGTTCTTC.